A selection of T cell receptor beta chains follows, all from one sample in a study of post-analysis software for immune sequencing data. Via MiXCR, TCRdb re-called the PCR reads, giving one row per CDR3 protein. The repertoire has roughly 700,000 distinct CDR3 sequences, 25% to 30% of them found once; the top ten carry around 0.55%. Sequencing was performed on blood. These receptors were collected from a girl between 5 and 17 years old with multiple sclerosis. Both conserved end residues are part of each CDR3. The D gene is left open where the match is weak. Clone size is given for some rows only: seen once, a few or many times, or a class if the clone is expanded.

V gene: TRBV25-1; D gene: NA; J gene: TRBJ2-6; clone size: few; CDR3 DNA: TGTGCCAGCAGTCCAGGACGAAGCTCTGGGGCCAACGTCCTGACTTTC; CDR3 protein: CASSPGRSSGANVLTF
V gene: TRBV6-1; D gene: TRBD2; J gene: TRBJ2-1; clone size: NA; CDR3 DNA: TGTGCCAGCAGGGGGGGCCCGGGACTAGCGGGTTTCAATGAGCAGTTCTTC; CDR3 protein: CASRGGPGLAGFNEQFF
V gene: TRBV28; D gene: TRBD2; J gene: TRBJ2-3; clone size: NA; CDR3 DNA: TGTGCCAGCAGGGCGGCCCTAGCGGGAGGTTGGCGATATACGCAGTATTTT; CDR3 protein: CASRAALAGGWRYTQYF
V gene: TRBV28; D gene: NA; J gene: TRBJ1-1; clone size: few; CDR3 DNA: TGTGCCAGCAGTTCCGCCAGGAGGCCGGACACTGAAGCTTTCTTT; CDR3 protein: CASSSARRPDTEAFF
V gene: TRBV5-1; D gene: TRBD2; J gene: TRBJ2-1; clone size: few; CDR3 DNA: TGCGCCAGCAGCATCCTAACTAGCGGGGCATACAATGAGCAGTTCTTC; CDR3 protein: CASSILTSGAYNEQFF
V gene: TRBV9; D gene: TRBD2; J gene: TRBJ2-5; clone size: NA; CDR3 DNA: TGTGCCGGCAGCGCCACTAGCGGGAGAGAGACCCAGTACTTC; CDR3 protein: CAGSATSGRETQYF
V gene: TRBV7-2; D gene: NA; J gene: TRBJ2-7; clone size: few; CDR3 DNA: TGTGCCAGCAGCTCCCCGAGAGGGGCGGAGGCGATTTACGAGCAGTACTTC; CDR3 protein: CASSSPRGAEAIYEQYF
V gene: TRBV13; D gene: NA; J gene: TRBJ1-2; clone size: few; CDR3 DNA: TGTGCCAGCAGCTTGGCAGACACCTATGGCTACACCTTC; CDR3 protein: CASSLADTYGYTF
V gene: TRBV7-2; D gene: TRBD2; J gene: TRBJ2-1; clone size: many; CDR3 DNA: TGTGCCAGCAGCCCTTGGCGGGGGACTAGCGGGAGAGTAGGGAATGAGCAGTTCTTC; CDR3 protein: CASSPWRGTSGRVGNEQFF
V gene: TRBV20-1; D gene: NA; J gene: TRBJ2-7; clone size: few; CDR3 DNA: TGCAGTGCTGACGCAGGGGATCCCACCTACGAGCAGTACTTC; CDR3 protein: CSADAGDPTYEQYF
V gene: TRBV7-9; D gene: NA; J gene: TRBJ2-3; clone size: NA; CDR3 DNA: TGTGCCAGCAGCTTAATCGGGCTAGGGGCTGCAGATACGCAGTATTTT; CDR3 protein: CASSLIGLGAADTQYF
V gene: TRBV7-2; D gene: NA; J gene: TRBJ2-5; clone size: many; CDR3 DNA: TGTGCCAGCAGCTTACAGTACCAAGAGACCCAGTACTTC; CDR3 protein: CASSLQYQETQYF
V gene: TRBV6-1; D gene: NA; J gene: TRBJ2-4; clone size: NA; CDR3 DNA: TGTGCCAGCAGTGATGGTGGACGGTGGTTAGCCAAAAACATTCAGTACTTC; CDR3 protein: CASSDGGRWLAKNIQYF
V gene: TRBV28; D gene: NA; J gene: TRBJ1-2; clone size: few; CDR3 DNA: TGTGCCAGCAGTGCACCGGGTACGGGGGAGGCTTCCTATGGCTACACCTTC; CDR3 protein: CASSAPGTGEASYGYTF
V gene: TRBV21-1; D gene: NA; J gene: TRBJ2-5; clone size: NA; CDR3 DNA: TGTGCCAGCAGCAAAGTGCGGGGTACCCAAGAGACCCAGTACTTC; CDR3 protein: CASSKVRGTQETQYF
V gene: TRBV6-2/TRBV6-3; D gene: NA; J gene: TRBJ1-6; clone size: few; CDR3 DNA: TGTGCCAGCAGTCCCCGAAAGGAGACTTCACCCCTCCACTTT; CDR3 protein: CASSPRKETSPLHF